A single sample is the source of the 4 T cell receptor beta chains below, sequenced in a study of blood T cell repertoires in COVID-19. The method was immunoSEQ multiplex PCR; TCRdb's version includes in-frame clones alone and lacks a portion of them. Of some 60,000 clones in the sample, more than 85% were seen once. Sequences were obtained from peripheral blood. Receptor source: a man aged 65 to 79 with acute or convalescent COVID-19.

CDR3 protein: CASSEGLGSSGNTIYF. The CDR3, as DNA: TGTGCCAGCAGTGAAGGGCTGGGCTCCTCTGGAAACACCATATATTTT. The chain couples TRBV2 to TRBJ1-3; D is unclear. Germline V gene lookup returns CDR1 SNHLY and CDR2 FYNNEI. V lost 1 base and J lost 0, with 10 bases in between. The CDR3 is made up of 16 amino acids.

V gene TRBV7-3 combines with J gene TRBJ1-2, with TRBD1 identical over 7 bases. Germline V gene sequence: CDR1 SGHTA, CDR2 FQGTGA. The CDR3 covers 14 residues. J was trimmed by 4 bases and V by 5 bases; bases with no gene match: 7. CDR3 nucleotide sequence: TGTGCCAGCAGCCGGGGACAGTTAGGCTATGGCTACACCTTC. This encodes CASSRGQLGYGYTF.

The V call is TRBV25-1, the J call TRBJ1-1; 7 bases agree with TRBD1. V shed 6 bases and J 8 bases; nucleotides not matched to a gene: 9. This CDR3 contains 13 residues. CDR1 MGHDK and CDR2 SYGVNS come from the germline V gene. CDR3 sequence: CASRRQGRNEAFF. Written as DNA, the CDR3 is TGTGCCAGCAGGCGACAGGGTCGGAACGAAGCTTTCTTT. Looking up the rest from reference TRBV25-1 and TRBJ1-1 gives the full variable domain: EADIYQTPRYLVIGTGKKITLECSQTMGHDKMYWYQQDPGMELHLIHYSYGVNSTEKGDLSSESTVSRIRTEHFPLTLESARPSHTSQYLCASRRQGRNEAFFGQGTRLTVV.

This chain connects TRBV24-1 to TRBJ2-7; 8 bases align to TRBD1. Germline V CDR1 and CDR2: KGHDR, SFDVKD. V lost 6 bases, J lost 3 bases, and 6 bases stayed unmatched. The length of the CDR3 is 14 residues. CDR3 nucleotide sequence: TGTGCCACCAGTACCGCCGACAGGGGCTACGAGCAGTACTTC. Its translation: CATSTADRGYEQYF.